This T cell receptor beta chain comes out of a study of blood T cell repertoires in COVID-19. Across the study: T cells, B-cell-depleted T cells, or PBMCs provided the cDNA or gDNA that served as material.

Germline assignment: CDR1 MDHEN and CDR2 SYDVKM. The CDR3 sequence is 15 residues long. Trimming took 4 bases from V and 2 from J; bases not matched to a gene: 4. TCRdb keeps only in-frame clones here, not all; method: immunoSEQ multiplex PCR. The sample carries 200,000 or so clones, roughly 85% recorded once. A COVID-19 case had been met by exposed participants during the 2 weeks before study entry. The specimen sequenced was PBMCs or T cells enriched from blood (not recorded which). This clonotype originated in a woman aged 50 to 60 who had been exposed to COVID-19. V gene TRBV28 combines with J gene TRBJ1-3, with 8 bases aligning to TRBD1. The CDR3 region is CASSWTGRTGNTIYF. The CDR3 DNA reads TGTGCCAGCAGTTGGACAGGGCGGACTGGAAACACCATATATTTT.